This is a list of T cell receptor beta chains from one sample in a study of a mutant IDH1 vaccine in newly diagnosed glioma. TCRdb keeps only in-frame clones here, not all; method: immunoSEQ multiplex PCR. The data contain tens of thousands of clones, more than 80% of them singletons. Sequences were derived from PBMCs, sampled from a glioma patient treated with radiotherapy, temozolomide or both. These receptors all come from a man aged 35 to 55 with glioma. Each CDR3 is given with its conserved first and last residue. Each record gives: J gene, D gene, V gene, clone size, CDR3 protein, CDR3 DNA. A D gene is named only where the DNA matches it firmly. Clone size, where shown, is once, few, many, or a class for clones that have expanded.

j_gene: TRBJ2-7; d_gene: -; v_gene: TRBV9; abundance: -; CDR3aa: CASSFRTGGGEQYF; CDR3nt: TGTGCCAGCAGCTTTCGGACGGGGGGCGGCGAGCAGTACTTC
j_gene: TRBJ2-1; d_gene: -; v_gene: TRBV19; abundance: -; CDR3aa: CASSTQWDSYNEQFF; CDR3nt: TGTGCCAGTAGTACCCAGTGGGACTCCTACAATGAGCAGTTCTTC
j_gene: TRBJ2-3; d_gene: TRBD1; v_gene: TRBV29-1; abundance: -; CDR3aa: CSVWLRQGGSEVNTQYF; CDR3nt: TGCAGCGTTTGGCTCCGACAGGGTGGGTCGGAGGTGAATACGCAGTATTTT
j_gene: TRBJ1-1; d_gene: -; v_gene: TRBV20-1; abundance: -; CDR3aa: CSAPAGQRAFF; CDR3nt: TGCAGTGCTCCGGCGGGTCAGCGAGCTTTCTTT
j_gene: TRBJ2-5; d_gene: TRBD2; v_gene: TRBV7-3; abundance: once; CDR3aa: CASSSGTGGETQYF; CDR3nt: TGTGCCAGCAGCTCAGGGACCGGGGGGGAGACCCAGTACTTC
j_gene: TRBJ1-1; d_gene: -; v_gene: TRBV6-5; abundance: -; CDR3aa: CASTTGGSGNTEAFF; CDR3nt: TGTGCCAGCACCACCGGCGGCTCGGGGAACACTGAAGCTTTCTTT
j_gene: TRBJ1-2; d_gene: TRBD1; v_gene: TRBV27; abundance: -; CDR3aa: CASSLTSGGYGYTF; CDR3nt: TGTGCCAGCAGTTTAACCTCAGGGGGTTATGGCTACACCTTC
j_gene: TRBJ1-3; d_gene: -; v_gene: TRBV5-1; abundance: few; CDR3aa: CASKTGNSGNTIYF; CDR3nt: TGCGCCAGCAAAACAGGAAACTCTGGAAACACCATATATTTT
j_gene: TRBJ2-2; d_gene: -; v_gene: TRBV4-2; abundance: few; CDR3aa: CASSQLIPGELFF; CDR3nt: TGTGCCAGCAGCCAGTTGATCCCCGGGGAGCTGTTTTTT
j_gene: TRBJ2-3; d_gene: TRBD2; v_gene: TRBV6-1; abundance: -; CDR3aa: CASTWTSGTTDTQYF; CDR3nt: TGTGCCAGCACTTGGACTAGCGGGACCACAGATACGCAGTATTTT
j_gene: TRBJ2-3; d_gene: -; v_gene: TRBV2; abundance: -; CDR3aa: CASSGTNSDTDTQYF; CDR3nt: TGTGCCAGCAGTGGGACCAACAGTGACACAGATACGCAGTATTTT
j_gene: TRBJ1-2; d_gene: TRBD1; v_gene: TRBV4-1; abundance: -; CDR3aa: CASSQAPGTVYGYTF; CDR3nt: TGCGCCAGCAGCCAAGCCCCCGGGACAGTCTATGGCTACACCTTC
j_gene: TRBJ2-3; d_gene: TRBD2; v_gene: TRBV4-1; abundance: -; CDR3aa: CASSSLSTSGVEDTQYF; CDR3nt: TGCGCCAGCAGCTCACTATCGACTAGCGGGGTAGAGGATACGCAGTATTTT
j_gene: TRBJ2-1; d_gene: -; v_gene: TRBV29-1; abundance: -; CDR3aa: CSVETFWWQFF; CDR3nt: TGCAGCGTTGAAACCTTCTGGTGGCAGTTCTTC
j_gene: TRBJ2-1; d_gene: -; v_gene: TRBV5-8; abundance: -; CDR3aa: CASSLQYPYNEQFF; CDR3nt: TGTGCCAGCAGCTTGCAGTATCCCTACAATGAGCAGTTCTTC
j_gene: TRBJ2-7; d_gene: -; v_gene: TRBV7-6; abundance: few; CDR3aa: CASSPTWGSDEQYF; CDR3nt: TGTGCCAGCAGCCCTACTTGGGGAAGCGACGAGCAGTACTTC
j_gene: TRBJ2-7; d_gene: -; v_gene: TRBV7-2; abundance: -; CDR3aa: CASSLEVGRREQYF; CDR3nt: TGTGCCAGCAGCTTAGAGGTTGGGCGGAGGGAGCAGTACTTC
j_gene: TRBJ2-5; d_gene: -; v_gene: TRBV29-1; abundance: -; CDR3aa: CSVEPGAHQETQYF; CDR3nt: TGCAGCGTTGAGCCAGGAGCTCATCAAGAGACCCAGTACTTC
j_gene: TRBJ1-2; d_gene: -; v_gene: TRBV12-5; abundance: -; CDR3aa: CASGFDGGYGYTF; CDR3nt: TGTGCTAGTGGTTTCGACGGAGGCTATGGCTACACCTTC
j_gene: TRBJ1-5; d_gene: -; v_gene: TRBV7-6; abundance: -; CDR3aa: CASSLAPTQPQHF; CDR3nt: TGTGCCAGCAGCTTAGCACCGACCCAGCCCCAGCATTTT
j_gene: TRBJ2-7; d_gene: TRBD1; v_gene: TRBV6-5; abundance: -; CDR3aa: CASSRTGNYEQYF; CDR3nt: TGTGCCAGCAGCCGGACAGGGAACTACGAGCAGTACTTC
j_gene: TRBJ2-1; d_gene: -; v_gene: TRBV18; abundance: -; CDR3aa: CASSPRNPVANEQFF; CDR3nt: TGTGCCAGCTCACCCCGAAACCCAGTGGCCAATGAGCAGTTCTTC
j_gene: TRBJ1-2; d_gene: TRBD1; v_gene: TRBV28; abundance: -; CDR3aa: CASSNFPGQGGTF; CDR3nt: TGTGCCAGCAGTAATTTCCCGGGACAGGGCGGCACCTTC
j_gene: TRBJ2-5; d_gene: -; v_gene: TRBV7-4; abundance: -; CDR3aa: CASSLVPTGWKETQYF; CDR3nt: TGTGCCAGCAGCTTAGTTCCCACAGGGTGGAAAGAGACCCAGTACTTC
j_gene: TRBJ2-5; d_gene: -; v_gene: TRBV5-4; abundance: -; CDR3aa: CASSLVPLPLETQYF; CDR3nt: TGTGCCAGCAGCTTGGTACCCCTACCCTTAGAGACCCAGTACTTC
j_gene: TRBJ1-2; d_gene: -; v_gene: TRBV6-1; abundance: -; CDR3aa: CASSNRAGNSGYTF; CDR3nt: TGTGCCAGCAGTAACAGGGCGGGTAATTCCGGCTACACCTTC
j_gene: TRBJ1-1; d_gene: -; v_gene: TRBV7-8; abundance: -; CDR3aa: CASSPRAGRKAFF; CDR3nt: TGTGCCAGCAGTCCCCGGGCGGGGAGGAAAGCTTTCTTT
j_gene: TRBJ2-1; d_gene: -; v_gene: TRBV7-9; abundance: -; CDR3aa: CASSAPWGGADYNEQFF; CDR3nt: TGTGCCAGCAGCGCGCCCTGGGGGGGGGCCGACTACAATGAGCAGTTCTTC
j_gene: TRBJ2-3; d_gene: -; v_gene: TRBV5-1; abundance: -; CDR3aa: CASSFQTSTDTQYF; CDR3nt: TGCGCCAGCAGCTTTCAAACAAGCACAGATACGCAGTATTTT
j_gene: TRBJ2-5; d_gene: -; v_gene: TRBV2; abundance: -; CDR3aa: CASMRGPLETQYF; CDR3nt: TGTGCCAGCATGAGAGGGCCCCTAGAGACCCAGTACTTC
j_gene: TRBJ2-7; d_gene: TRBD2; v_gene: TRBV5-4; abundance: -; CDR3aa: CASSRLGGRAYEQYF; CDR3nt: TGTGCCAGCAGCCGATTAGGCGGGAGGGCCTACGAGCAGTACTTC
j_gene: TRBJ1-5; d_gene: -; v_gene: TRBV7-2; abundance: once; CDR3aa: CASSSPPQPQHF; CDR3nt: TGTGCCAGCAGCTCCCCGCCTCAGCCCCAGCATTTT
j_gene: TRBJ2-1; d_gene: -; v_gene: TRBV9; abundance: -; CDR3aa: CASSVGGGSYNEQFF; CDR3nt: TGTGCCAGCAGCGTAGGGGGCGGTTCCTACAATGAGCAGTTCTTC
j_gene: TRBJ2-1; d_gene: TRBD1; v_gene: TRBV7-2; abundance: -; CDR3aa: CASSLGAGGAYEQFF; CDR3nt: TGTGCCAGCAGCTTAGGAGCAGGGGGTGCTTATGAGCAGTTCTTC
j_gene: TRBJ1-3; d_gene: -; v_gene: TRBV4-2; abundance: -; CDR3aa: CASSLYSGVTESSGNTIYF; CDR3nt: TGTGCCAGCAGCCTATATAGCGGAGTGACCGAGAGCTCTGGAAACACCATATATTTT
j_gene: TRBJ1-3; d_gene: -; v_gene: TRBV27; abundance: -; CDR3aa: CASSSDQFGNTIYF; CDR3nt: TGTGCCAGCAGCTCAGATCAGTTTGGAAACACCATATATTTT
j_gene: TRBJ2-3; d_gene: TRBD2; v_gene: TRBV4-2; abundance: -; CDR3aa: CASSQGTSGSAWGDTQYF; CDR3nt: TGTGCCAGCAGCCAAGGGACTAGCGGGAGCGCCTGGGGAGATACGCAGTATTTT
j_gene: TRBJ2-5; d_gene: TRBD2; v_gene: TRBV11-3; abundance: once; CDR3aa: CASSSGLADETQYF; CDR3nt: TGTGCCAGCAGCTCCGGACTAGCCGATGAGACCCAGTACTTC
j_gene: TRBJ2-5; d_gene: -; v_gene: TRBV2; abundance: -; CDR3aa: CASSVGLQETQYF; CDR3nt: TGTGCCAGCAGTGTGGGGCTCCAAGAGACCCAGTACTTC
j_gene: TRBJ2-7; d_gene: -; v_gene: TRBV5-8; abundance: -; CDR3aa: CASSPRGRNYEQYF; CDR3nt: TGTGCCAGCAGCCCGAGGGGTAGGAACTACGAGCAGTACTTC
j_gene: TRBJ1-2; d_gene: TRBD1; v_gene: TRBV16; abundance: few; CDR3aa: CASSPPGQGATDDYGYTF; CDR3nt: TGTGCCAGCAGCCCCCCGGGACAGGGGGCGACGGATGACTATGGCTACACCTTC
j_gene: TRBJ2-7; d_gene: -; v_gene: TRBV18; abundance: -; CDR3aa: CASSPPIGGGGEQYF; CDR3nt: TGTGCCAGCTCACCCCCCATCGGAGGGGGCGGCGAGCAGTACTTC
j_gene: TRBJ2-7; d_gene: TRBD1; v_gene: TRBV6-1; abundance: -; CDR3aa: CASRTSTGGDYEQYF; CDR3nt: TGTGCCAGCAGGACTTCGACAGGGGGGGACTACGAGCAGTACTTC
j_gene: TRBJ1-1; d_gene: -; v_gene: TRBV19; abundance: -; CDR3aa: CASRIFVGRGPLNTEAFF; CDR3nt: TGTGCCAGTAGGATATTCGTAGGCAGGGGACCCCTGAACACTGAAGCTTTCTTT
j_gene: TRBJ1-5; d_gene: TRBD1; v_gene: TRBV4-1; abundance: -; CDR3aa: CASSPTGGNQPQHF; CDR3nt: TGCGCCAGCAGCCCGACAGGGGGCAATCAGCCCCAGCATTTT
j_gene: TRBJ1-1; d_gene: TRBD1; v_gene: TRBV6-5; abundance: -; CDR3aa: CASSAEGQGRTEAFF; CDR3nt: TGTGCCAGCAGCGCGGAGGGACAGGGGCGAACTGAAGCTTTCTTT
j_gene: TRBJ1-2; d_gene: -; v_gene: TRBV27; abundance: once; CDR3aa: CASSFKSSLGYTF; CDR3nt: TGTGCCAGCAGCTTTAAGTCAAGTCTTGGCTACACCTTC
j_gene: TRBJ2-7; d_gene: -; v_gene: TRBV2; abundance: -; CDR3aa: CASRGQPYEQYF; CDR3nt: TGTGCCAGCAGGGGACAACCCTACGAGCAGTACTTC
j_gene: TRBJ2-7; d_gene: -; v_gene: TRBV14; abundance: few; CDR3aa: CASSMGYEQYF; CDR3nt: TGTGCCAGCAGTATGGGATACGAGCAGTACTTC
j_gene: TRBJ1-2; d_gene: -; v_gene: TRBV11-2; abundance: -; CDR3aa: CASSIDTNYGYTF; CDR3nt: TGTGCCAGCAGCATCGACACTAACTATGGCTACACCTTC
j_gene: TRBJ1-1; d_gene: TRBD1; v_gene: TRBV2; abundance: -; CDR3aa: CASSIQGFEAFF; CDR3nt: TGTGCCAGCAGCATACAGGGGTTTGAAGCTTTCTTT
j_gene: TRBJ2-7; d_gene: -; v_gene: TRBV20-1; abundance: -; CDR3aa: CSARQAYEQYF; CDR3nt: TGCAGTGCTAGACAGGCCTACGAGCAGTACTTC
j_gene: TRBJ1-1; d_gene: -; v_gene: TRBV5-1; abundance: -; CDR3aa: CASSLGSTEAFF; CDR3nt: TGCGCCAGCAGCTTGGGAAGCACTGAAGCTTTCTTT
j_gene: TRBJ2-7; d_gene: TRBD1; v_gene: TRBV7-2; abundance: -; CDR3aa: CASTLQGAYEQYF; CDR3nt: TGTGCCAGCACCCTACAGGGGGCCTACGAGCAGTACTTC
j_gene: TRBJ2-1; d_gene: -; v_gene: TRBV2; abundance: -; CDR3aa: CASSSHRYNEQFF; CDR3nt: TGTGCCAGCAGCTCCCACCGGTACAATGAGCAGTTCTTC